A selection of T cell receptor beta chains follows, all from one sample in a study of cytomegalovirus exposure and HLA in healthy donors. Method: immunoSEQ multiplex PCR; TCRdb's copy keeps in-frame clones and lacks some. The repertoire consists of under 150,000 clones, with about three quarters occurring once and the leading ten covering 1.3%. The specimen was PBMCs. The receptor source for this set is a woman aged 40 to 50 in good health and CMV-seronegative. Each CDR3 is given with its conserved first and last residue. D genes are given only for firm matches. Size is stated for part of the rows, as once, few or many counts, or as a class when the clone is expanded.

size: .; J: TRBJ1-2; D: TRBD1; V: TRBV29-1; DNA: TGCAGCGCGGCGACAGGGGGAAAATTTGGCTACACCTTC; CDR3: CSAATGGKFGYTF
size: .; J: TRBJ2-5; D: TRBD2; V: TRBV11-2; DNA: TGTGCCAGCAGCTCCCCGGGACTACAAGAGACCCAGTACTTC; CDR3: CASSSPGLQETQYF
size: .; J: TRBJ1-2; D: TRBD1; V: TRBV29-1; DNA: TGCAGCGTTGAAGCCCGTTTTTGGGCAGGGGGCAAAGGCTACACCTTC; CDR3: CSVEARFWAGGKGYTF
size: .; J: TRBJ1-2; D: .; V: TRBV29-1; DNA: TGCAGCGTTGACGAGAAGGGGGACTATGGCTACACCTTC; CDR3: CSVDEKGDYGYTF
size: .; J: TRBJ1-1; D: TRBD1; V: TRBV13; DNA: TGTGCCAGCAGGGGGACGCGGGACAGGTACACTGAAGCTTTCTTT; CDR3: CASRGTRDRYTEAFF
size: .; J: TRBJ1-2; D: TRBD1; V: TRBV4-1; DNA: TGCGCCAGCAGCCAAGAGCCTTCTCACGGGGCAGGGGGATATGGCTACACCTTC; CDR3: CASSQEPSHGAGGYGYTF
size: .; J: TRBJ2-1; D: .; V: TRBV5-6; DNA: TGTGCCAGCAGCTACTTTCAAGCAGGGCCCAATGAGCAGTTCTTC; CDR3: CASSYFQAGPNEQFF
size: .; J: TRBJ2-3; D: TRBD1; V: TRBV5-4; DNA: TGTGCCAGCAGCTCTGAAACAGGGGGCTGGGATACGCAGTATTTT; CDR3: CASSSETGGWDTQYF
size: .; J: TRBJ2-5; D: TRBD1; V: TRBV15; DNA: TGTGCCACCAGCTCGGGACAGGGGCCCGAAGAGACCCAGTACTTC; CDR3: CATSSGQGPEETQYF
size: .; J: TRBJ1-1; D: .; V: TRBV2; DNA: TGTGCCAGCATAATTATGAACACTGAAGCTTTCTTT; CDR3: CASIIMNTEAFF
size: once; J: TRBJ2-7; D: TRBD1; V: TRBV18; DNA: TGTGCCAGCTCACCGTCGGGACAGGGTTCCTCCGAGCAGTACTTC; CDR3: CASSPSGQGSSEQYF
size: .; J: TRBJ2-1; D: .; V: TRBV11-3; DNA: TGTGCCAGCAGTTTGCGGGGCGTGGGATACAATGAGCAGTTCTTC; CDR3: CASSLRGVGYNEQFF
size: .; J: TRBJ1-2; D: .; V: TRBV9; DNA: TGTGCCAGCAGCGGGGAGGGGTACGTTGGCCATTTGAATGGCTACACCTTC; CDR3: CASSGEGYVGHLNGYTF
size: .; J: TRBJ1-1; D: .; V: TRBV6-5; DNA: TGTGCCAGCAGTTACTCTGGGTATCAGGACACTGAAGCTTTCTTT; CDR3: CASSYSGYQDTEAFF
size: .; J: TRBJ1-1; D: .; V: TRBV10-2; DNA: TGCGCCAGCAGCCCAGGGACATCTCTGAACACTGAAGCTTTCTTT; CDR3: CASSPGTSLNTEAFF
size: .; J: TRBJ2-1; D: TRBD2; V: TRBV11-2; DNA: TGTGCCAGCAGCCGCCGAGCGGGGGGCAATGAGCAGTTCTTC; CDR3: CASSRRAGGNEQFF
size: .; J: TRBJ1-1; D: .; V: TRBV7-2; DNA: TGTGCCAGCAGCCCAGACACGACGCTAACTGAAGCTTTCTTT; CDR3: CASSPDTTLTEAFF